These 5 T cell receptor beta chains came from one sample sequenced in a study of cytotoxic CD8 clonotypes in ibrutinib-treated CLL. The table came from immunoSEQ multiplex PCR; TCRdb's copy has only in-frame clones and leaves some out. This sample carries around 91,000 clones, roughly 84% of them seen once, and the ten largest clones take under 6%. Sequencing was performed on PBMCs, taken before ibrutinib treatment. The receptors come from a human donor with chronic lymphocytic leukemia.

V gene TRBV11-2 combines with J gene TRBJ2-5, with 9 bases fitting TRBD1. V lost 5 bases and J lost 4; bases outside the gene matches: 5. Per germline, CDR1 SGHAT and CDR2 FQNNGV. The CDR3 sequence is 14 residues long. CDR3 sequence reads: CASSLGTGLETQYF. Written as DNA, the CDR3 is TGTGCCAGCAGCCTCGGGACAGGGTTAGAGACCCAGTACTTC.

This clone has just one count. The chain couples TRBV4-3 to TRBJ2-1; weak D call: TRBD1 (5 bases). The V and J ends lost 1 base and 2 bases respectively, with 9 bases between them. The CDR3 sequence is 15 residues long. Germline assignment: CDR1 LGHNA and CDR2 YSLEER. CDR3 in amino acids: CASSQAKGTYNEQFF. The CDR3 region has the DNA TGCGCCAGCAGCCAAGCGAAGGGGACCTACAATGAGCAGTTCTTC.

The chain joins TRBV27 to TRBJ1-4, with TRBD1 identical over 7 bases. Germline V gene lookup returns CDR1 MNHEY and CDR2 SMNVEV (reference sequence). This CDR3 spans 14 amino acids. V lost 5 bases to trimming and J lost 10 bases; unmatched junction nucleotides: 10. The CDR3 DNA reads as TGTGCCAGCAGTCCCCCCCAGGGGGTTGGAAAACTGTTTTTT. Translated, it gives CASSPPQGVGKLFF.

The rearrangement links TRBV19 to TRBJ1-3, with D tentatively TRBD1 (6 bases). CDR1 is LNHDA, CDR2 SQIVND, per germline (reference sequence). V was pared by 3 bases and J by 5 bases, with 8 bases between. There are 13 residues in the CDR3. CDR3 region: CASSIGQRNTIYF. The CDR3 nucleotides are TGTGCCAGTAGTATTGGACAGAGAAACACCATATATTTT.

The V gene is TRBV19, the J gene TRBJ1-1, with a tentative D call TRBD1 (6 bases). The V end lost 6 bases, the J end lost 1 base, and 12 bases lay between the germline ends. The V gene's germline CDR1 is LNHDA and CDR2 SQIVND (reference sequence). This CDR3 has 14 residues. This chain's CDR3 is CASRLGQTNTEAFF. CDR3 nucleotides: TGTGCCAGTAGATTAGGACAGACGAACACTGAAGCTTTCTTT.